There are many counts of the clone carrying this TCR beta chain. The data derive from a study of low-dose radiotherapy and immunotherapy resistance in tumors. At the level of the study: The 200 mg/m2 dose of intravenous cyclophosphamide was given every two weeks, one day before radiation and immunotherapy.

With TRAV- and TRBV-specific primers, first-strand cDNA was made, covering the alpha and beta chains. It was with a constant-region primer and a V-primer adapter that TCRs were amplified over roughly 19 PCR cycles. MiXCR, applied by TCRdb to the reads, yields one record per CDR3 protein. This sample carries 60,000 to 90,000 distinct CDR3 sequences, less than 40% of them seen once, and the ten largest clones take over 8.5%. The time point was: before trial treatment. The germline V gene encodes CDR1 MDHEN and CDR2 SYDVKM. The CDR3 contains 16 residues. Trimming pared 5 bases from V and 5 bases from J, leaving 18 bases between.

The chain couples TRBV28 to TRBJ2-2; D possibly corresponds to TRBD2 (6 bases). The clonotype comes from a female donor with ovarian cancer. This material consisted of PBMCs, taken before treatment. This chain's CDR3 is CASSPHRGLGTGELFF. In DNA form, the CDR3 reads TGTGCCAGCAGTCCCCACCGGGGGTTGGGGACCGGGGAGCTGTTTTTT.